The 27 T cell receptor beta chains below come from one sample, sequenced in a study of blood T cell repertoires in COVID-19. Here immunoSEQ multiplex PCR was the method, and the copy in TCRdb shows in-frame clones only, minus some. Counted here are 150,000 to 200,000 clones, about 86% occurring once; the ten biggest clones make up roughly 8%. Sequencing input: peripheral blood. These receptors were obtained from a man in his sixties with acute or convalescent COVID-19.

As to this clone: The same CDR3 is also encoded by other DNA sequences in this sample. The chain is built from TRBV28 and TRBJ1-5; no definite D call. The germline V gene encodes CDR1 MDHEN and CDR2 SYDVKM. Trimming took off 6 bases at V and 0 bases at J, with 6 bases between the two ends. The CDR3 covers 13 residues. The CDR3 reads CASRPYSNQPQHF. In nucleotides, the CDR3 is TGTGCCAGCAGACCCTATAGCAATCAGCCCCAGCATTTT.

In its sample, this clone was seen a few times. CDR3 protein: CASSSLRDRGIYGYTF. For the CDR3, the DNA is TGTGCCAGCAGCTCCCTCCGGGACAGGGGCATCTATGGCTACACCTTC. The chain has TRBV11-2 and TRBJ1-2; TRBD1 matches at 10 bases. Trimming took 4 bases from V and 4 from J; bases not matched to a gene: 9. The CDR3 runs to 16 residues. Germline CDR1 SGHAT, CDR2 FQNNGV.

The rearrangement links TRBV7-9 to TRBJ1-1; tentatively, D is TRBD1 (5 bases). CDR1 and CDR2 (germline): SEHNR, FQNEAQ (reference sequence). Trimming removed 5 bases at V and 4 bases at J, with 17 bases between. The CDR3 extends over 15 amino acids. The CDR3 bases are TGTGCCAGCAGCCTAACCCGGGGGGAGGGCACTGAAGCTTTCTTT. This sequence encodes CASSLTRGEGTEAFF.

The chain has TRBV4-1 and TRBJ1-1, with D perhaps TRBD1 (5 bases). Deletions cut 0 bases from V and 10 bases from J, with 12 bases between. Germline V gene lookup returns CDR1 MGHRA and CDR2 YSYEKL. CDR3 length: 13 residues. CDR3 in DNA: TGCGCCAGCAGCCAAGATTGGAGGGGTAGAGCTTTCTTT. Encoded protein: CASSQDWRGRAFF.

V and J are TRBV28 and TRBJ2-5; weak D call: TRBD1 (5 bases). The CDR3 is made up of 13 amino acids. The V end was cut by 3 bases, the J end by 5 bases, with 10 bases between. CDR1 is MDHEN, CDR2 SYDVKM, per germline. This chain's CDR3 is CASSFSSGETQYF. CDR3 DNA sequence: TGTGCCAGCAGTTTCTCCTCAGGGGAGACCCAGTACTTC.

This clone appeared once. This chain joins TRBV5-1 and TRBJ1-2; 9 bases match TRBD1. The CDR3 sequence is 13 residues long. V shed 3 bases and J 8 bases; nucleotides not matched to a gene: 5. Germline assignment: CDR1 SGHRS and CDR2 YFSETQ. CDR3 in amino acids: CASSSGQGRGYTF. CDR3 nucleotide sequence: TGCGCCAGCAGCTCGGGACAGGGTAGAGGCTACACCTTC.

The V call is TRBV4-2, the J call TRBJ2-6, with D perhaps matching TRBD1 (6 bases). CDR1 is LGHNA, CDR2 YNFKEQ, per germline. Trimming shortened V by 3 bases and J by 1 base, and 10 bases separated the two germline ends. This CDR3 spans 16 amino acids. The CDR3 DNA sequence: TGTGCCAGCAGCCATGCCGGGACATCTGGGGCCAACGTCCTGACTTTC. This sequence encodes CASSHAGTSGANVLTF.

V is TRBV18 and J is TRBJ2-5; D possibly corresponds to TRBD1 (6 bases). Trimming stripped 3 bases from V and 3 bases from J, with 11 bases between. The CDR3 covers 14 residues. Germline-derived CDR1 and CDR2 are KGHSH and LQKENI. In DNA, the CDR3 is TGTGCCAGCTCACCGCCGGGACAAAAAGAGACCCAGTACTTC. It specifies CASSPPGQKETQYF.

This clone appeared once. CDR3 sequence reads: CASSIGSRTDTQYF. For the CDR3, the DNA is TGTGCCAGTAGTATAGGGAGCCGCACAGATACGCAGTATTTT. This chain connects TRBV19 to TRBJ2-3; D not certain. CDR1 is LNHDA and CDR2 is SQIVND in the germline V gene (reference sequence). V was shortened by 1 base and J by 1 base, with 6 bases between the two germline ends. The CDR3 extends over 14 amino acids. Full variable domain (outside the CDR3, taken from reference TRBV19 and TRBJ2-3): DGGITQSPKYLFRKEGQNVTLSCEQNLNHDAMYWYRQDPGQGLRLIYYSQIVNDFQKGDIAEGYSVSREKKESFPLTVTSAQKNPTAFYLCASSIGSRTDTQYFGPGTRLTVL.

CDR3 region: CATSPGPHGTSGYNEQFF. The DNA of the CDR3 is TGTGCCACCAGTCCCGGGCCACACGGGACTAGCGGCTACAATGAGCAGTTCTTC. The rearrangement uses TRBV24-1 and TRBJ2-1; 11 bases map to TRBD2. CDR1 is KGHDR and CDR2 is SFDVKD in the germline V gene. With 6 bases clipped from V and 3 bases from J, the junction kept 12 bases outside the gene matches. CDR3 length: 18 residues.

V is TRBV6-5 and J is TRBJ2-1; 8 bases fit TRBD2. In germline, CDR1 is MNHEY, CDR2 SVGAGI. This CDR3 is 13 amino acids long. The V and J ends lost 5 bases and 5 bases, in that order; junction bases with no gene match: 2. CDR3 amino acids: CASSLAGDNEQFF. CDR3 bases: TGTGCCAGCAGTCTAGCGGGTGACAATGAGCAGTTCTTC.

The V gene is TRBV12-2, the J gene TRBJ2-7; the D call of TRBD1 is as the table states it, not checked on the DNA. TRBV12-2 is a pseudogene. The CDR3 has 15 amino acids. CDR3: CASRLGRGRVYEQYF. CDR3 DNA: TGTGCAAGTCGCTTAGGAAGGGGGCGCGTCTACGAGCAGTACTTC.

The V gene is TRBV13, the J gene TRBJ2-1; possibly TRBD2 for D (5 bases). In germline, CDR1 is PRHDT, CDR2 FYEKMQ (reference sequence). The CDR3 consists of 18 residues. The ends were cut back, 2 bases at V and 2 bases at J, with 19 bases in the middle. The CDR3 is CASSLRASGEEPYNEQFF. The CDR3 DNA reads TGTGCCAGCAGCTTAAGGGCCAGCGGAGAGGAGCCCTACAATGAGCAGTTCTTC.

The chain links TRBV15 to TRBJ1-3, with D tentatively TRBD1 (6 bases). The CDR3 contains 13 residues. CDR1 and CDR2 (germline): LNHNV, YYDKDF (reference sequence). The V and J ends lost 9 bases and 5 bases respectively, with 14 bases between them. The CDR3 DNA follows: TGTGCCACTTCCCTGCAGGGGAGAAACACCATATATTTT. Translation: CATSLQGRNTIYF.

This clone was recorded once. The CDR3 region has the DNA TGTGCCAGCAGCGTAAACTGGCGGGGATACTACAATGAGCAGTTCTTC. Its protein product is CASSVNWRGYYNEQFF. The rearrangement uses TRBV9 and TRBJ2-1; the D gene is possibly TRBD2 (6 bases). Trimming removed 1 base at V and 3 bases at J, with 14 bases between. Germline V gene lookup returns CDR1 SGDLS and CDR2 YYNGEE. The CDR3 spans 16 residues.

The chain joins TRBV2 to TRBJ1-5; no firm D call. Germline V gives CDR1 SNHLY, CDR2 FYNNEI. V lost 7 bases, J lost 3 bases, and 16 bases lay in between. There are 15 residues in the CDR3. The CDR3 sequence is CASTRRGGYNQPQHF. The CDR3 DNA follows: TGTGCCAGCACCCGACGAGGTGGTTACAATCAGCCCCAGCATTTT.

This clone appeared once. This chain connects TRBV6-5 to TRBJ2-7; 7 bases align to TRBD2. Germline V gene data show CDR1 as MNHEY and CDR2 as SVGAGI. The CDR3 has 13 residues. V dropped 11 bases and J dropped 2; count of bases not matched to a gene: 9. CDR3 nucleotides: TGTGCCGGGGAGGGGCACCGACCCTACGAGCAGTACTTC. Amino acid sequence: CAGEGHRPYEQYF.

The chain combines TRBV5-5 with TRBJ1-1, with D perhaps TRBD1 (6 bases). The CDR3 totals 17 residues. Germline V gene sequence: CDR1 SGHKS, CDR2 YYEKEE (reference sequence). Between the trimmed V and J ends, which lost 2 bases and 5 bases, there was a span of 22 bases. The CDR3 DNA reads TGTGCCAGCAGCTTCTCCCGGACAGCGGGGTTGAGTACTGAAGCTTTCTTT. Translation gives CASSFSRTAGLSTEAFF.

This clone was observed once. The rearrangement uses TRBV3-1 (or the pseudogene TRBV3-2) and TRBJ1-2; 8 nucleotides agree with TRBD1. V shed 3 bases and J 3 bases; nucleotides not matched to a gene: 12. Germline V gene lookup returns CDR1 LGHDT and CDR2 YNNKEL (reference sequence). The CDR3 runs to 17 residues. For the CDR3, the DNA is TGTGCCAGCAGCCACGAGTATTTCGGACAGGGAGACTATGGCTACACCTTC. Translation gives CASSHEYFGQGDYGYTF.

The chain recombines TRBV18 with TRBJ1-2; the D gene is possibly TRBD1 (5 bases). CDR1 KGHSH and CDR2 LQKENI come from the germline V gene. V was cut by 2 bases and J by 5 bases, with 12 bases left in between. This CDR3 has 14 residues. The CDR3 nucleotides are TGTGCCAGCTCACCAATGGCAGGGTCGTATGGCTACACCTTC. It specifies CASSPMAGSYGYTF.

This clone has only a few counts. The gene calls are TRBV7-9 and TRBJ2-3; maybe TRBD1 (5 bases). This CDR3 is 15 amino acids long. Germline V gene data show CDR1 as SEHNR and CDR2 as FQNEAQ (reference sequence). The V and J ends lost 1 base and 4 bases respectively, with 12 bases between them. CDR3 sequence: CASSLVDWGPDTQYF. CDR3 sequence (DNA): TGTGCCAGCAGCTTAGTAGACTGGGGCCCAGATACGCAGTATTTT.

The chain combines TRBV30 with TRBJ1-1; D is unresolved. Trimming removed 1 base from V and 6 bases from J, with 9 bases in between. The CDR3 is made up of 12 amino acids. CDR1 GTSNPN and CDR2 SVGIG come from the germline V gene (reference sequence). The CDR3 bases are TGTGCCTGGAGTGACATTTCCTCTGAAGCTTTCTTT. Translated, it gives CAWSDISSEAFF.

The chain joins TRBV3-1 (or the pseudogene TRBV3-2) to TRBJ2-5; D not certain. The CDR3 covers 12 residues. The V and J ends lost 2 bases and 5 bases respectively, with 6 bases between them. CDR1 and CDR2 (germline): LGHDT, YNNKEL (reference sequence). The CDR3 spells CASSQSAETQYF. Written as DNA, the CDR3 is TGTGCCAGCAGCCAATCTGCGGAGACCCAGTACTTC.

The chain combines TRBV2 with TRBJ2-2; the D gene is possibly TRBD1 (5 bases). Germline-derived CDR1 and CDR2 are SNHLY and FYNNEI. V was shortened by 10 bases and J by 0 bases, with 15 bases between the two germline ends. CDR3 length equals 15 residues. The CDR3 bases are TGTGCCACAAACTCCCAGGGCCCGAACACCGGGGAGCTGTTTTTT. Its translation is CATNSQGPNTGELFF.

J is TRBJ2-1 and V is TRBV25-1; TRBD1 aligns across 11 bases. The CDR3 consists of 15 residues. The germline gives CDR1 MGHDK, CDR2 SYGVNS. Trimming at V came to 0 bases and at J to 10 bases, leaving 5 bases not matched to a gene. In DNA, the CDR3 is TGTGCCAGCAGTGAATACCGGACAGGGGGCGCGGAGCAGTTCTTC. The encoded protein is CASSEYRTGGAEQFF.

CDR3 sequence: CASSLGGSGSADTQYF. The CDR3 coding sequence is TGTGCCAGCAGCTTAGGTGGTAGCGGGAGTGCAGATACGCAGTATTTT. The chain recombines TRBV11-3 with TRBJ2-3; 9 bases align to TRBD2. The CDR3 spans 16 residues. V lost 1 base and J lost 4; bases outside the gene matches: 6. CDR1 and CDR2 (germline): SGHNT, YENEEA.

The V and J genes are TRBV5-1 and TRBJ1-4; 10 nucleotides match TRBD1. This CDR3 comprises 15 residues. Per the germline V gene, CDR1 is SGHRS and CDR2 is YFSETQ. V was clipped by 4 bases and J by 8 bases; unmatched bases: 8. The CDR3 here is CASSPGGTGDEKLFF. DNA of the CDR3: TGCGCCAGCAGCCCAGGGGGGACAGGGGACGAAAAACTGTTTTTT. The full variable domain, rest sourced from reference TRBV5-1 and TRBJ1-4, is KAGVTQTPRYLIKTRGQQVTLSCSPISGHRSVSWYQQTPGQGLQFLFEYFSETQRNKGNFPGRFSGRQFSNSRSEMNVSTLELGDSALYLCASSPGGTGDEKLFFGSGTQLSVL.